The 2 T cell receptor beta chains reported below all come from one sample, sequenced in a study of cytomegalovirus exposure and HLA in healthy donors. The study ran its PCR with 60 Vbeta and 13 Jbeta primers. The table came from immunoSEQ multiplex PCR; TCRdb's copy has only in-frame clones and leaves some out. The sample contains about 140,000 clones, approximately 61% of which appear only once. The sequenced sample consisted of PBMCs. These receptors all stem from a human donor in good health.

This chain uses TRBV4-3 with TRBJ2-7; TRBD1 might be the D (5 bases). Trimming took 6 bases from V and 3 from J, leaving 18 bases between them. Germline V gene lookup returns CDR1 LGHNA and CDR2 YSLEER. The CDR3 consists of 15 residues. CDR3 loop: CASSRDWGPLYEQYF. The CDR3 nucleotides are TGCGCCAGCAGTCGTGACTGGGGCCCCCTCTACGAGCAGTACTTC.

CDR3 sequence reads: CASRSGQGDYEQYF. CDR3 bases: TGTGCCAGCAGGTCGGGACAGGGGGACTACGAGCAGTACTTC. The J gene is TRBJ2-7, the V gene TRBV7-2, with 11 bases matching TRBD1. CDR1 is SGHTA and CDR2 is FQGNSA in the germline V gene. The CDR3 consists of 14 residues. Trimming removed 6 bases from V and 3 bases from J; junction bases left unmatched: 4.